This TCR beta chain was recovered during a study of blood T cell repertoires in COVID-19. On the study more broadly: COVID-19 samples, acute and convalescent, were from the United States, Italy and Spain. T cells, B-cell-depleted T cells, or PBMCs supplied cDNA or gDNA.

Per the original data handling: Reference gene primer amplification yielded estimated nucleated cell counts. TCRdb's table, derived via immunoSEQ multiplex PCR, lists solely in-frame clones and lacks some. V, J and clone size are those of that table, while D and trimming were read from the DNA. The table includes around 140,000 clones, 81% detected once. The germline V gene encodes CDR1 SGHVS and CDR2 FQNEAQ. Trimming removed 2 bases at V and 2 bases at J, with 7 bases between. The length of the CDR3 is 14 residues. The chain is built from TRBV7-8 and TRBJ1-5; D is unclear. This sequence was found in a woman in her fifties or sixties with active or convalescent COVID-19. The sequenced sample was peripheral blood. Here the CDR3 DNA reads TGTGCCAGCAGCTTAAGGGAGGGCAATCAGCCCCAGCATTTT. Protein: CASSLREGNQPQHF.